The 22 T cell receptor beta chains below were found in one sample sequenced in a study of vaccination and CD4 T cells after COVID-19 (dated 2022 in TCRdb). Their specific antigens are unknown. What this sample's treatment or condition label stands for: 10-day PBMC culture with coronavirus spike peptide pools or control peptides (ViraFEST assay). Receptors were amplified or captured by PCR. TCRdb names Illumina iSeq 100 as the instrument used. DNA from cultured CD4+ T cells was subjected to TCR sequencing with the Oncomine TCR Beta short-read assay at the Johns Hopkins FTIC core. The public reads were reprocessed in TCRdb via fastp at Q25 and MiXCR, keeping in-frame beta chains. A single entry per CDR3 protein holds the most common genes and DNA from its merged rows. Present in this sample are fewer than 9,500 distinct CDR3 sequences, about 61% of which were seen just once. The biggest ten clones account for under 30% of the sample.

Sample: CD4+ T cells from blood, cultured in vitro. The receptors originated from a human donor who had recovered from COVID-19.

The chain combines TRBV7-2 with TRBJ2-2; the D gene is possibly TRBD2 (5 bases). Germline V gene data show CDR1 as SGHTA and CDR2 as FQGNSA. The V and J ends lost 2 bases and 4 bases respectively, with 8 bases between them. This CDR3 is 14 amino acids long. For the CDR3, the DNA is TGTGCCAGCAGCTTATTCCGGGGCACCGGGGAGCTGTTTTTT. Its translation: CASSLFRGTGELFF.

The chain uses TRBV6-8 and TRBJ2-1, with 9 bases that match TRBD2. The CDR3 consists of 15 residues. The germline V gene encodes CDR1 MNHGY and CDR2 SAAAGT. Trimming cost V 5 bases and J 5 bases; bases outside gene matches: 7. The CDR3 loop reads CASSTKREDDNEQFF. The DNA of the CDR3 is TGTGCCAGCAGTACGAAGCGGGAGGATGACAATGAGCAGTTCTTC.

The chain recombines TRBV6-2 or TRBV6-3 with TRBJ2-6, with D perhaps being TRBD1 or TRBD2 (5 bases each). The CDR3 is 16 residues long. The germline V and J ends were trimmed by 7 bases and 2 bases, with 15 bases remaining between them. The germline CDR1 and CDR2 sequences are MNHEY and SVGEGT. In DNA form, the CDR3 reads TGTGCCAGCACCAGTCTCTTGGGGGCTGGGGCCAACGTCCTGACTTTC. It encodes CASTSLLGAGANVLTF.

The V call is TRBV20-1, the J call TRBJ1-5; TRBD1 matches at 8 bases. Germline V gene lookup returns CDR1 DFQATT and CDR2 SNEGSKA (reference sequence). The CDR3 is 12 amino acids. The DNA of the CDR3 is TGCAGCCCTGGACAGGGAGATCAGCCCCAGCATTTT. Encoded protein: CSPGQGDQPQHF.

The rearrangement joins TRBV11-2 to TRBJ2-7; 9 nucleotides agree with TRBD1. This CDR3 has 15 residues. The ends lost 5 bases at V and 2 bases at J; junction bases unmatched: 7. CDR1 and CDR2 from the germline V gene are SGHAT and FQNNGV. Here the CDR3 reads CASSLGTGLTYEQYF. The CDR3 bases are TGTGCCAGCAGCCTAGGGACAGGGTTAACCTACGAGCAGTACTTC.

This chain connects TRBV2 to TRBJ1-6; D call uncertain. CDR3 length equals 14 residues. Trimming removed 5 bases from V and 9 bases from J, with 14 bases in between. Germline V gives CDR1 SNHLY, CDR2 FYNNEI. Written as DNA, the CDR3 is TGTGCCAGCAGTATTCGGAGGGCTGGTTCACCCCTCCACTTT. Its translation is CASSIRRAGSPLHF.

The chain couples TRBV2 to TRBJ2-3; D gene uncertain. CDR1 is SNHLY and CDR2 is FYNNEI in the germline V gene. The V end lost 5 bases, the J end lost 8 bases, and 14 bases lay between the germline ends. The CDR3 sequence is 13 residues long. The CDR3 region has the DNA TGTGCCAGCAGTCCTGAAAAAGCTTTTACGCAGTATTTT. Translated: CASSPEKAFTQYF.

This rearrangement joins TRBV7-9 to TRBJ2-3; D possibly corresponds to TRBD2 (5 bases). Germline values: CDR1 SEHNR, CDR2 FQNEAQ (reference sequence). The CDR3 is 13 amino acids. Trimming removed 0 bases from V and 6 bases from J, with 7 bases in between. CDR3 residues: CASSLAGEDTQYF. In DNA, the CDR3 is TGTGCCAGCAGCTTAGCGGGAGAGGATACGCAGTATTTT.

The rearrangement joins TRBV5-4 to TRBJ2-1, with 11 bases aligning to TRBD2. The CDR3 runs to 15 residues. Germline trimming cut 0 bases from V and 4 bases from J; bases unmatched to any gene: 0. Per the germline V gene, CDR1 is SGHNT and CDR2 is YYREEE (reference sequence). The CDR3, as DNA: TGTGCCAGCAGCTTGGGACTAGCGGGATACAATGAGCAGTTCTTC. It specifies CASSLGLAGYNEQFF. Based on the CDR3 plus reference TRBV5-4 and TRBJ2-1, the full variable domain is ETGVTQSPTHLIKTRGQQVTLRCSSQSGHNTVSWYQQALGQGPQFIFQYYREEENGRGNFPPRFSGLQFPNYSSELNVNALELDDSALYLCASSLGLAGYNEQFFGPGTRLTVL.

This chain links TRBV6-2 or TRBV6-3 with TRBJ2-7; either TRBD1 or TRBD2 may supply D (5 bases each). In germline, CDR1 is MNHEY, CDR2 SVGEGT. The CDR3 has 13 amino acids. CDR3 coding DNA: TGTGTCAGTCGTCAGAGTGGGGGCTACGAGCAGTACTTC. Its translation is CVSRQSGGYEQYF.

This chain links TRBV7-8 with TRBJ1-1; possible D gene TRBD1, 5 bases. Germline loops: CDR1 SGHVS, CDR2 FQNEAQ. The CDR3 is made up of 15 amino acids. The ends were cut back, 4 bases at V and 5 bases at J, with 17 bases in the middle. This chain's CDR3 is CASSSARLGRTEAFF. Here the CDR3 DNA reads TGTGCCAGCAGCTCGGCCCGGTTGGGGCGGACTGAAGCTTTCTTT.

This clonotype turned up a few times. V usage is TRBV6-1 and J usage is TRBJ1-6; TRBD1 agrees at 8 bases. V dropped 6 bases and J dropped 6; count of bases not matched to a gene: 4. CDR1 and CDR2 from the germline V gene are MNHNS and SASEGT. This CDR3 region has 14 residues. In DNA form, the CDR3 reads TGTGCCAGCAGGTCAGGGGGCAGTAATTCACCCCTCCACTTT. It is translated as CASRSGGSNSPLHF.

V is TRBV7-8 and J is TRBJ2-5; 7 positions agree with TRBD1. This CDR3 comprises 16 residues. The junction had 11 bases not matched to a gene; V was cut back by 5 bases and J by 2 bases. CDR1 and CDR2 (germline): SGHVS, FQNEAQ. In nucleotides, the CDR3 is TGTGCCAGCAGCGTTTATACCGGGACAGCACAAGAGACCCAGTACTTC. Its protein product is CASSVYTGTAQETQYF.

The chain has TRBV6-1 and TRBJ2-3; TRBD1 matches 7 bases. The V gene's germline CDR1 is MNHNS and CDR2 SASEGT. V was pared by 6 bases and J by 0 bases, with 0 bases of the junction left unmatched. CDR3 length equals 13 residues. The CDR3 DNA reads TGTGCCAGCAGGGGACAGAGCACAGATACGCAGTATTTT. Protein sequence: CASRGQSTDTQYF.

The chain carries TRBV12-3 or TRBV12-4 and TRBJ1-1, with D uncertain. V lost 7 bases and J 3 bases, leaving 9 bases between the germline ends. The CDR3 length is 12 residues. CDR3 amino acids: CASMSGYTEAFF. In DNA, the CDR3 is TGTGCCAGCATGTCAGGCTACACTGAAGCTTTCTTT.

The chain joins TRBV14 to TRBJ2-2; 8 positions agree with TRBD2. There are 17 residues in the CDR3. J gave up 5 bases and V 1 base, and 9 bases lay outside the gene matches. Germline values: CDR1 SGHDN, CDR2 FVKESK. As DNA, the CDR3 is TGTGCCAGCAGCCAAGTATCCGGCGGGAGGATTACCGGGGAGCTGTTTTTT. Amino acid sequence: CASSQVSGGRITGELFF.

The V gene is TRBV20-1, the J gene TRBJ2-3; 10 positions agree with TRBD1. After removal of 6 bases from V and 8 bases from J, the junction contained 17 bases not matched to a gene. The CDR3 is 16 residues long. Germline V gives CDR1 DFQATT, CDR2 SNEGSKA (reference sequence). The CDR3 loop is CSANTPGTGVIVTQYF. The CDR3, as DNA: TGCAGTGCAAATACACCCGGGACAGGGGTTATAGTTACGCAGTATTTT.

The count of this clonotype is one. The gene calls are TRBV19 and TRBJ2-1; possibly TRBD2 for D (6 bases). Trimming removed 6 bases at V and 3 bases at J, with 15 bases between. The CDR3 has 15 amino acids. CDR1 and CDR2 from the germline V gene are LNHDA and SQIVND (reference sequence). The CDR3: CASRLADLIYNEQFF. In DNA, the CDR3 is TGTGCCAGTAGGTTAGCGGATTTAATCTACAATGAGCAGTTCTTC. Full variable domain (outside the CDR3, taken from reference TRBV19 and TRBJ2-1): DGGITQSPKYLFRKEGQNVTLSCEQNLNHDAMYWYRQDPGQGLRLIYYSQIVNDFQKGDIAEGYSVSREKKESFPLTVTSAQKNPTAFYLCASRLADLIYNEQFFGPGTRLTVL.

Only a few counts were recorded for this clonotype. This rearrangement joins TRBV12-3 or TRBV12-4 to TRBJ1-1; D is uncertain. CDR3 length equals 11 residues. Trimming left V 5 bases short and J 4 bases short, with 5 bases between. CDR3 region: CASSQSTEAFF. In nucleotides, the CDR3 is TGTGCCAGCAGTCAATCCACTGAAGCTTTCTTT.

This clonotype was detected a few times. The chain couples TRBV12-3 or TRBV12-4 to TRBJ2-5; TRBD1 or TRBD2 may be the D gene (5 bases each). Trimming pared 3 bases from V and 3 bases from J, leaving 8 bases between. The CDR3 totals 13 residues. CDR3 residues: CASSLWGKETQYF. The CDR3, as DNA: TGTGCCAGCAGTTTGTGGGGGAAAGAGACCCAGTACTTC.

V gene TRBV2 combines with J gene TRBJ2-2, with D possibly being TRBD1 (5 bases). V was trimmed by 11 bases and J by 7 bases, leaving 14 bases between them. Germline V CDR1 and CDR2: SNHLY, FYNNEI. The CDR3 loop spans 12 amino acids. The CDR3 loop is CAGSRVVGELFF. In DNA form, the CDR3 reads TGTGCCGGATCCAGGGTAGTCGGGGAGCTGTTTTTT. The full variable domain, in which reference TRBV2 and TRBJ2-2 provide the parts outside the CDR3, is EPEVTQTPSHQVTQMGQEVILRCVPISNHLYFYWYRQILGQKVEFLVSFYNNEISEKSEIFDDQFSVERPDGSNFTLKIRSTKLEDSAMYFCAGSRVVGELFFGEGSRLTVL.

The table lists this clonotype with a few counts. V usage is TRBV20-1 and J usage is TRBJ2-3; D remains ambiguous. Per the germline V gene, CDR1 is DFQATT and CDR2 is SNEGSKA (reference sequence). The V gene lost 0 bases and the J gene lost 4 bases, with 5 bases spanning the gap. CDR3 size: 12 residues. CDR3 DNA sequence: TGCAGTGCTAGAGATTTTTCAGATACGCAGTATTTT. Translated, it gives CSARDFSDTQYF.